These 10 T cell receptor beta chains were sequenced from one sample in a study of neoadjuvant anti-PD-1 for oral cavity cancer. Measured with immunoSEQ multiplex PCR; TCRdb has only the in-frame clones, and not every one. The repertoire holds under 15,000 clones, with around 70% as singletons. Time point defined: after neoadjuvant nivolumab, at surgical resection. This material consisted of PBMCs, taken after nivolumab (anti-PD-1) treatment. These TCRs come from a person between 40 and 85 years old with oral cavity squamous cell carcinoma.

The chain recombines TRBV9 with TRBJ2-7; D gene ambiguous. The length of the CDR3 is 12 residues. Germline V gene sequence: CDR1 SGDLS, CDR2 YYNGEE. The V end was cut by 0 bases, the J end by 6 bases, with 7 bases between. The CDR3 loop reads CASSVVAGEQYF. As DNA, the CDR3 is TGTGCCAGCAGCGTAGTAGCAGGCGAGCAGTACTTC.

This chain joins TRBV9 and TRBJ2-1; D might be TRBD2 (5 bases). Germline V gene data show CDR1 as SGDLS and CDR2 as YYNGEE. This CDR3 has 15 residues. Trimming cost V 0 bases and J 2 bases, with 9 bases left between them. The CDR3 loop reads CASSVAPGTYNEQFF. CDR3 nucleotide sequence: TGTGCCAGCAGCGTAGCCCCGGGAACCTACAATGAGCAGTTCTTC.

The V call is TRBV11-2, the J call TRBJ2-1; 9 bases match TRBD2. Germline V gene data show CDR1 as SGHAT and CDR2 as FQNNGV. The CDR3 totals 15 residues. The V segment lost 6 bases and the J segment 4 bases; nucleotides outside the gene matches: 7. Here the CDR3 DNA reads TGTGCCAGCAGTCCGCTAGCGGGGCTATACAATGAGCAGTTCTTC. Translation gives CASSPLAGLYNEQFF.

The chain is built from TRBV30 and TRBJ2-1, with 7 bases identical to TRBD1. The germline V gene encodes CDR1 GTSNPN and CDR2 SVGIG (reference sequence). The CDR3 runs 17 residues. With V trimmed by 3 bases and J by 7 bases, 18 bases remained unmatched. CDR3 region: CAWRSSFFTRGRNEQFF. The CDR3 DNA is TGTGCCTGGAGAAGTAGTTTTTTCACGAGGGGGCGAAATGAGCAGTTCTTC.

The chain recombines TRBV7-2 with TRBJ1-1, with no clear D. CDR1 is SGHTA and CDR2 is FQGNSA in the germline V gene. V shed 2 bases and J shed 3 bases, with 13 bases lying between them. The CDR3 extends over 15 amino acids. The CDR3 region is CASSLLTRGYTEAFF. Here the CDR3 DNA reads TGTGCCAGCAGCTTACTCACCCGGGGATACACTGAAGCTTTCTTT.

The CDR3 sequence: CASSLQGGGSGNTIYF. CDR3 bases: TGTGCCAGCAGCTTACAGGGAGGCGGCTCTGGAAACACCATATATTTT. This sequence joins TRBV7-3 and TRBJ1-3, with D tentatively TRBD1 (5 bases). From germline, CDR1 is SGHTA and CDR2 FQGTGA. Trimming cost V 2 bases and J 0 bases, with 11 bases left between them. The CDR3 is 16 residues long.

The chain is built from TRBV5-6 and TRBJ2-7, with 7 nucleotides matching TRBD2. Trimming removed 0 bases from V and 3 bases from J; junction bases left unmatched: 3. CDR1 is SGHDT and CDR2 is YYEEEE in the germline V gene. The CDR3 runs 14 residues. The chain's CDR3 is CASSLGGSIYEQYF. The CDR3 DNA follows: TGTGCCAGCAGCTTGGGCGGGAGTATCTACGAGCAGTACTTC.

V gene TRBV9 combines with J gene TRBJ2-5, with D uncertain. This CDR3 spans 12 amino acids. V shed 0 bases and J shed 5 bases, with 5 bases lying between them. The germline V gene encodes CDR1 SGDLS and CDR2 YYNGEE. The CDR3 protein is CASSVAGETQYF. CDR3 coding DNA: TGTGCCAGCAGCGTAGCTGGGGAGACCCAGTACTTC. The full variable domain, in which reference TRBV9 and TRBJ2-5 provide the parts outside the CDR3, is DSGVTQTPKHLITATGQRVTLRCSPRSGDLSVYWYQQSLDQGLQFLIQYYNGEERAKGNILERFSAQQFPDLHSELNLSSLELGDSALYFCASSVAGETQYFGPGTRLLVL.

The rearrangement links TRBV15 to TRBJ1-6; D unclear. Germline V gene data show CDR1 as LNHNV and CDR2 as YYDKDF (reference sequence). The length of the CDR3 is 14 residues. The germline V and J ends were trimmed by 6 bases and 5 bases, with 11 bases remaining between them. The CDR3 DNA follows: TGTGCCACCAGTACCCATCGGAATAATTCACCCCTCCACTTT. Amino acid sequence: CATSTHRNNSPLHF.

The chain employs TRBV5-6 and TRBJ2-3; 13 bases match TRBD2. The CDR3 covers 15 residues. Germline lookup yields CDR1 SGHDT and CDR2 YYEEEE. V dropped 4 bases and J dropped 11; count of bases not matched to a gene: 10. CDR3 region: CASSLKGLAGPQQYF. The CDR3 DNA is TGTGCCAGCAGCCTTAAGGGACTAGCGGGGCCCCAGCAGTATTTT.